The 19 T cell receptor beta chains reported below all come from one sample, sequenced in a study of blood T cell repertoires in COVID-19. TCRdb's table, derived via immunoSEQ multiplex PCR, lists solely in-frame clones and lacks some. The sample consists of 150,000 or so clones, approximately 90% of them appearing once. Sequencing input: PBMCs or T cells enriched from blood (not recorded which). These receptors were collected from a woman aged 35 to 49 who had been exposed to COVID-19.

This chain links TRBV6-1 with TRBJ1-2; 9 bases agree with TRBD1. CDR3 length: 15 residues. The V gene's germline CDR1 is MNHNS and CDR2 SASEGT. V shed 3 bases and J 4 bases; nucleotides not matched to a gene: 6. In DNA form, the CDR3 reads TGTGCCAGCAGTGAGGGACCGGGACAGGGCTATGGCTACACCTTC. It encodes CASSEGPGQGYGYTF.

This chain uses TRBV4-1 with TRBJ1-1; D not certain. The V gene's germline CDR1 is MGHRA and CDR2 YSYEKL. The length of the CDR3 is 13 residues. V shed 2 bases and J shed 5 bases, with 9 bases lying between them. CDR3 DNA sequence: TGCGCCAGCAGCCAATTACCGGGTACTGAAGCTTTCTTT. Encoded protein: CASSQLPGTEAFF.

This chain links TRBV28 with TRBJ2-7; TRBD2 aligns across 8 bases. V lost 6 bases and J lost 0; bases outside the gene matches: 7. CDR1 is MDHEN and CDR2 is SYDVKM in the germline V gene. The CDR3 totals 15 residues. The CDR3 nucleotides read TGTGCCAGCAGGACCGGGGGGGGGTCCTCCTACGAGCAGTACTTC. Its translation is CASRTGGGSSYEQYF.

The chain links TRBV6-1 to TRBJ2-3, with a tentative D call TRBD2 (5 bases). In germline, CDR1 is MNHNS, CDR2 SASEGT. V lost 2 bases, J lost 6 bases, and 6 bases lay in between. CDR3 length equals 12 residues. The CDR3 sequence is CASSESGDTQYF. Here the CDR3 DNA reads TGTGCCAGCAGTGAATCGGGGGATACGCAGTATTTT.

The genes are TRBV20-1 and TRBJ2-2; 13 bases align to TRBD2. After removal of 3 bases from V and 3 bases from J, the junction contained 1 base not matched to a gene. The CDR3 has 15 residues. CDR1 and CDR2 from the germline V gene are DFQATT and SNEGSKA (reference sequence). CDR3 sequence reads: CSASGLAGDTGELFF. The CDR3 DNA reads as TGCAGTGCTAGTGGACTAGCGGGAGACACCGGGGAGCTGTTTTTT.

The chain joins TRBV29-1 to TRBJ2-7, with TRBD1 matching 8 bases. Per germline, CDR1 SQVTM and CDR2 ANQGSEA. The CDR3 runs 13 residues. The J segment lost 2 bases and the V segment lost 6 bases, leaving 6 bases of the junction unmatched. The CDR3 DNA reads as TGCAGCGTGCAGACAGGGGCAGCCTACGAGCAGTACTTC. Translating gives CSVQTGAAYEQYF.

V gene TRBV28 combines with J gene TRBJ2-7; D might be TRBD2 (6 bases). The germline CDR1 and CDR2 sequences are MDHEN and SYDVKM. CDR3 length: 13 amino acids. V was shortened by 5 bases and J by 5 bases, with 13 bases between the two germline ends. The CDR3 DNA reads as TGTGCCAGCAGTCCCCCCCGGGGGAACGAGCAGTACTTC. Translation gives CASSPPRGNEQYF.

V usage is TRBV4-3 and J usage is TRBJ1-5; D not resolved. CDR1 LGHNA and CDR2 YSLEER come from the germline V gene. The CDR3 is made up of 13 amino acids. V lost 2 bases to trimming and J lost 9 bases, with 11 bases between them. In nucleotides, the CDR3 is TGCGCCAGCAGCCAAAGCGGGGAGGGGCCCCAGCATTTT. Its translation is CASSQSGEGPQHF.

This clone was seen a few times. This chain uses TRBV5-1 with TRBJ1-3, with D hard to call. V lost 1 base, J lost 0 bases, and 11 bases lay in between. The CDR3 has 16 residues. The germline CDR1 and CDR2 sequences are SGHRS and YFSETQ. For the CDR3, the DNA is TGCGCCAGCAGCTTGCTAGGTCTTATCTCTGGAAACACCATATATTTT. Translating gives CASSLLGLISGNTIYF.

The gene calls are TRBV19 and TRBJ2-5; D unclear. Per germline, CDR1 LNHDA and CDR2 SQIVND (reference sequence). This CDR3 is 13 amino acids long. V lost 1 base to trimming and J lost 7 bases, with 10 bases between them. In DNA form, the CDR3 reads TGTGCCAGTAGTATAGGGCCCCCAGGGACCCAGTACTTC. This encodes CASSIGPPGTQYF.

This clone was observed a few times. V is TRBV10-3 and J is TRBJ1-5; 8 nucleotides align to TRBD1. CDR1 ENHRY and CDR2 SYGVKD come from the germline V gene. The CDR3 length is 13 residues. With V trimmed by 7 bases and J by 7 bases, 6 bases remained unmatched. The CDR3 coding sequence is TGTGCCATCAAGGGACAGGTGGACCAGCCCCAGCATTTT. This codes for CAIKGQVDQPQHF.

The chain employs TRBV5-6 and TRBJ1-3; D unclear. The germline V and J ends were trimmed by 0 bases and 4 bases, with 8 bases remaining between them. Germline assignment: CDR1 SGHDT and CDR2 YYEEEE. The CDR3 contains 14 residues. CDR3 sequence (DNA): TGTGCCAGCAGCTTGGATTTTGCGGGAAACACCATATATTTT. Amino acid sequence: CASSLDFAGNTIYF.

The chain uses TRBV6-5 and TRBJ2-1, with 7 bases lining up with TRBD2. The ends lost 7 bases at V and 9 bases at J; junction bases unmatched: 9. The CDR3 spans 13 residues. Germline CDR1 is MNHEY and CDR2 is SVGAGI. CDR3 loop: CASITTGGGEQFF. The CDR3 coding sequence is TGTGCCAGCATTACTACGGGGGGAGGTGAGCAGTTCTTC.

This clone has a single count. The rearrangement uses TRBV12-5 and TRBJ1-1; the D gene is possibly TRBD1 (5 bases). Germline V gives CDR1 LGHNT, CDR2 FRNRAP. The CDR3 sequence is 16 residues long. Trimming stripped 1 base from V and 1 base from J, with 13 bases between. The chain's CDR3 is CASGLGETAPNTEAFF. Here the CDR3 DNA reads TGTGCTAGTGGTTTGGGCGAGACAGCCCCGAACACTGAAGCTTTCTTT.

The rearrangement links TRBV5-1 to TRBJ1-4, with 7 bases fitting TRBD1. J was trimmed by 2 bases and V by 3 bases; bases with no gene match: 4. Germline CDR1 is SGHRS and CDR2 is YFSETQ. CDR3 length equals 15 residues. In nucleotides, the CDR3 is TGCGCCAGCAGCTACGAGGGGGCGACTAATGAAAAACTGTTTTTT. Its protein product is CASSYEGATNEKLFF. Drawing the rest from reference TRBV5-1 and TRBJ1-4, the complete variable domain is KAGVTQTPRYLIKTRGQQVTLSCSPISGHRSVSWYQQTPGQGLQFLFEYFSETQRNKGNFPGRFSGRQFSNSRSEMNVSTLELGDSALYLCASSYEGATNEKLFFGSGTQLSVL.

The CDR3 nucleotides read TGTGCCAGCAGTTATACTAGCGGGTCTCTGGCCGGGGAGCTGTTTTTT. Protein product: CASSYTSGSLAGELFF. The gene calls are TRBV27 and TRBJ2-2; 9 nucleotides align to TRBD2. The CDR3 extends over 16 amino acids. The V gene end was trimmed by 4 bases and the J gene end by 6 bases; junction bases not matched to a gene: 9. CDR1 is MNHEY and CDR2 is SMNVEV in the germline V gene (reference sequence).

V gene TRBV9 combines with J gene TRBJ2-2, with no clear D. The V gene lost 0 bases and the J gene lost 3 bases, with 9 bases spanning the gap. The germline gives CDR1 SGDLS, CDR2 YYNGEE. The CDR3 runs to 15 residues. CDR3 sequence reads: CASSVAGRDTGELFF. The CDR3 DNA reads TGTGCCAGCAGCGTAGCTGGCCGGGACACCGGGGAGCTGTTTTTT.

The genes are TRBV6-5 and TRBJ1-1, with D hard to call. The CDR3 has 16 amino acids. The ends were cut back, 0 bases at V and 0 bases at J, with 11 bases in the middle. Germline V gene data show CDR1 as MNHEY and CDR2 as SVGAGI. CDR3 DNA: TGTGCCAGCAGTTACTCGAATCAGATCATGAACACTGAAGCTTTCTTT. Translated, it gives CASSYSNQIMNTEAFF.

This clone was seen once. CDR3 loop: CASSQVPGAAGNSPLHF. As DNA, the CDR3 is TGCGCCAGCAGCCAAGTTCCAGGGGCTGCGGGCAATTCACCCCTCCACTTT. The chain carries TRBV4-1 and TRBJ1-6; D possibly corresponds to TRBD1 (6 bases). Germline values: CDR1 MGHRA, CDR2 YSYEKL. The CDR3 covers 17 residues. V was pared by 1 base and J by 7 bases, with 17 bases between.